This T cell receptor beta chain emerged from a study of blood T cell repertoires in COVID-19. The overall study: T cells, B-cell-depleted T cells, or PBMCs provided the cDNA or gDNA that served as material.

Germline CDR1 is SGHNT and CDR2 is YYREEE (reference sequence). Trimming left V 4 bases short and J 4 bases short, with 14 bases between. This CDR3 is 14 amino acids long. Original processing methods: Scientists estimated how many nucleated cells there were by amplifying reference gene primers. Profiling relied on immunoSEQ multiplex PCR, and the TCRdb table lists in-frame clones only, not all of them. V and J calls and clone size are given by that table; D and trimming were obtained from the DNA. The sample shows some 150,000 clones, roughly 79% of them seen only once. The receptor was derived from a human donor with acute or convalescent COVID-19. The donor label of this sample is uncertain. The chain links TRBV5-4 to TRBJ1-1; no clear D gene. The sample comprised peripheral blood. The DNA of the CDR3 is TGTGCCAGCAGCCCTGAGTCCGGGAGCACTGAAGCTTTCTTT. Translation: CASSPESGSTEAFF.